This TCR beta chain was captured by sequencing in a study of T cells in Graves' hyperthyroidism and ophthalmopathy (dated by TCRdb to the late 2010s). In the study overall: Peripheral blood was sampled at the time of initial diagnosis, prior to any treatment. TCR V-J signatures able to tell the groups apart were searched for in a discovery cohort of 95 or so patients, of whom over 40 had Graves' ophthalmopathy and about 55 had stable Graves' hyperthyroidism. An independent validation cohort of 18 to 20 hyperthyroidism patients and more than 15 patients who later progressed to ophthalmopathy tested prospective prediction of ophthalmopathy. The 75 to 100 discovery patients were divided at random into training and test sets in a 7:3 ratio. In addition, the study compared T-cell repertoires in thyroid tissue and in blood from five or six Graves' hyperthyroidism patients. After sampling, hyperthyroidism patients received methimazole starting at 30 mg daily, and ophthalmopathy patients received high-dose intravenous methylprednisolone. TCR Vbeta CDR3 sequencing of 120 to 150 peripheral blood samples (fewer than 45 ophthalmopathy, about 75 hyperthyroidism and approximately 17 progressor patients) is reported in the paper. Overall study results and their limits: In validation, the model predicted progression to ophthalmopathy a median of approximately 6.6 months before onset, with roughly 71% sensitivity and roughly 79% specificity. Ophthalmopathy was separated from stable hyperthyroidism by a 13 V-J signature model, with about 88% sensitivity and 81% to 82% specificity obtained in cross-validation and 80%/75% obtained in testing. Most expanded thyroid clonotypes (frequency above 0.001) were also found in blood, which suggests that blood repertoires may mirror thyroid immune responses. Sample size was not statistically predetermined, and investigators were not blinded to group allocation.

Its CDR3 holds 14 amino acids, cysteine through phenylalanine. Only the CDR3 region is kept as DNA, spanning 42 bases read in frame from base 1. The germline V gene (reference sequence) supplies CDR1 DFQATT and CDR2 SNEGSKA. Compared with germline, V lacks 3 bases and J lacks 1 base; bases without a gene match: 3. The TCR beta CDR3 regions were amplified from RNA transcripts. A first-round RT-PCR of the TCR CDR3 used the HTBI primer set with the Qiagen OneStep RT-PCR kit. A second multiplex PCR round built the libraries, followed by size selection and purification. Libraries were sequenced paired-end with 100 bp reads on an Illumina HiSeq2000. The authors' pipeline ran thus. SOAPnuke was used to process the raw data, with reads discarded if the reads contained adapters or uncalled bases, had a mean Phred below 15, or lacked an exact constant-primer or identifier match. COPE v1.2.5 was used to merge the high-quality paired reads, and each unique nucleotide sequence was defined as a clonotype. MiTCR v1.1 was used to align the clonotypes against IMGT TRBV, TRBD and TRBJ reference segments. Only V-J combinations with frequency above 0.0001, covering 98% to 99.2% of repertoires, were analysed. The TCS score was defined as F50 (clonal expansion) divided by E x V (chaos), with BLOSUM62-based TCRdist calculated between CDR3 peptides within each V-J. Welch's t-statistics and random forest reduced around 510 V-J features to some 14, which were used in a naive Bayes classifier (R e1071). TCRdb's own reprocessing of the public reads used fastp at Q25 and MiXCR and kept productive beta chains. Here each entry gathers all rows of one CDR3 protein and keeps the most common genes and DNA. TCRdb, rather than the study authors, made the V and J calls. The sample records 600,000 to 750,000 distinct CDR3 sequences, 17% of which are singletons. Around a sixth of the sample comes from the top ten.

Graves' hyperthyroidism was defined as stable when no progression to ophthalmopathy occurred over 18 months of follow-up. Hyperthyroidism patients were aged 18 to 65 years and newly diagnosed, with disease duration of less than 2 months. The study excluded patients with uncontrolled infections, other autoimmune diseases, pregnancy or lactation. Diagnoses were based on clinical symptoms, serum thyroxine and TRAb, thyroid ultrasound and orbital computed tomography. Ficoll-Paque density gradient centrifugation was used to isolate PBMCs from around 10 ml of fresh peripheral blood. Trizol reagent was used to extract total RNA, and RNA quality was then checked on an Agilent 2100 Bioanalyzer. About this clonotype itself: Its antigen remains unidentified. Base qualities were left out, and no much larger clone turns up one base away.

The origin of this receptor is a man between 50 and 59 years old with Graves' hyperthyroidism. The V and J genes are TRBV20-1 and TRBJ1-5; the central 7 bases match TRBD1. The sequenced sample was blood. In nucleotide form, the sequence is TGCAGTGCTAGGGGGACAGCAAGCAATCAGCCCCAGCATTTT. This yields the protein CSARGTASNQPQHF.